Below, 17 T cell receptor beta chains from the same sample are listed, as sequenced in a study of PD-1 blockade in classical Hodgkin lymphoma. Some clones are missing from TCRdb's copy, which holds only in-frame ones; the method was immunoSEQ multiplex PCR. The table lists about 39,000 clones, over 65% of them singletons. Described time point: cycle 4 day 1 (C4D1), after 6 weeks of nivolumab. Brentuximab vedotin exposure varied among the patients, all of whom had relapsed after autologous stem cell transplantation. The sample consisted of peripheral blood mononuclear cells (PBMCs), taken before the fourth cycle of nivolumab. The receptors originated from a human donor with classical Hodgkin lymphoma.

The chain joins TRBV7-9 to TRBJ2-6; D may be TRBD2 (7 bases). Trimming stripped 3 bases from V and 0 bases from J, with 12 bases between. This CDR3 spans 17 amino acids. CDR1 and CDR2 (germline): SEHNR, FQNEAQ (reference sequence). In DNA, the CDR3 is TGTGCCAGCAGCTTCCCAGGGGACTACTCTGGGGCCAACGTCCTGACTTTC. Protein sequence: CASSFPGDYSGANVLTF. The variable domain in full, with the rest retrieved from reference TRBV7-9 and TRBJ2-6, is DTGVSQNPRHKITKRGQNVTFRCDPISEHNRLYWYRQTLGQGPEFLTYFQNEAQLEKSRLLSDRFSAERPKGSFSTLEIQRTEQGDSAMYLCASSFPGDYSGANVLTFGAGSRLTVL.

The CDR3 loop is CASSPRHTEAFF. The CDR3 DNA sequence: TGTGCCAGCAGTCCCCGTCACACTGAAGCTTTCTTT. The chain combines TRBV28 with TRBJ1-1; D uncertain. Germline V lookup: CDR1 MDHEN, CDR2 SYDVKM. This CDR3 is 12 amino acids long. Trimming shortened V by 5 bases and J by 3 bases, and 7 bases separated the two germline ends. The complete variable domain, with remaining parts taken from reference TRBV28 and TRBJ1-1, reads DVKVTQSSRYLVKRTGEKVFLECVQDMDHENMFWYRQDPGLGLRLIYFSYDVKMKEKGDIPEGYSVSREKKERFSLILESASTNQTSMYLCASSPRHTEAFFGQGTRLTVV.

The gene calls are TRBV5-5 and TRBJ2-7, with D uncertain. Trimming removed 3 bases from V and 3 bases from J, with 13 bases in between. The germline CDR1 and CDR2 sequences are SGHKS and YYEKEE (reference sequence). This CDR3 has 14 residues. CDR3 in DNA: TGTGCCAGCAGCTCCACCCTATTAAACTACGAGCAGTACTTC. Its translation: CASSSTLLNYEQYF.

The chain recombines TRBV7-9 with TRBJ2-7; 8 bases match TRBD1. The V and J ends lost 5 bases and 6 bases, in that order; junction bases with no gene match: 9. This CDR3 is built from 14 residues. Germline CDR1 and CDR2: SEHNR and FQNEAQ (reference sequence). The CDR3 sequence is CASSHSRTGFEQYF. The CDR3 nucleotides read TGTGCCAGCAGCCATAGCCGGACAGGGTTCGAGCAGTACTTC.

V usage is TRBV7-9 and J usage is TRBJ2-1, with a tentative D call TRBD2 (5 bases). V was clipped by 5 bases and J by 6 bases, with 8 bases between them. Looked up from germline, CDR1 is SEHNR and CDR2 is FQNEAQ (reference sequence). This CDR3 has 12 amino acids. Here the CDR3 reads CASSTRGNEQFF. The CDR3 DNA reads TGTGCCAGCAGCACCCGGGGCAATGAGCAGTTCTTC.

This clone has more than one count but fewer than ten. V gene TRBV5-1 combines with J gene TRBJ1-1; 7 nucleotides agree with TRBD1. Germline V gene lookup returns CDR1 SGHRS and CDR2 YFSETQ. CDR3 length equals 15 residues. The V and J ends lost 4 bases and 1 base, in that order; junction bases with no gene match: 7. The CDR3 nucleotides read TGCGCCAGCAGCGGCTGGACAGGTCCGAACACTGAAGCTTTCTTT. Protein: CASSGWTGPNTEAFF.

The chain employs TRBV4-3 and TRBJ1-3; tentatively, D is TRBD1 (5 bases). CDR1 LGHNA and CDR2 YSLEER come from the germline V gene. The length of the CDR3 is 15 residues. Between the trimmed V and J ends, which lost 5 bases and 0 bases, there was a span of 11 bases. CDR3 loop: CASSIAGGSGNTIYF. CDR3 DNA: TGCGCCAGCAGCATCGCGGGGGGCTCTGGAAACACCATATATTTT.

The chain joins TRBV5-4 to TRBJ1-3; 10 bases fit TRBD1. The CDR3 sequence is 16 residues long. Germline CDR1 SGHNT, CDR2 YYREEE (reference sequence). V trimming: 4 bases; J trimming: 6 bases; junction bases outside the gene matches: 10. Written as DNA, the CDR3 is TGTGCCAGCAGCCAAGGGGACAGGGGTTTCGAAAACACCATATATTTT. It codes for CASSQGDRGFENTIYF.

The chain couples TRBV29-1 to TRBJ2-2; the match to TRBD2 covers 7 bases. The CDR3 contains 14 residues. Germline V gene data show CDR1 as SQVTM and CDR2 as ANQGSEA. V was pared by 4 bases and J by 3 bases, with 5 bases of the junction left unmatched. CDR3 DNA: TGCAGCGTTGGGGGAGCGGGGTACACCGGGGAGCTGTTTTTT. It translates to CSVGGAGYTGELFF.

The V and J genes are TRBV7-2 and TRBJ2-6; 12 nucleotides match TRBD2. V gave up 5 bases and J gave up 0 bases; unmatched junction bases: 8. CDR3 length: 19 residues. CDR1 SGHTA and CDR2 FQGNSA come from the germline V gene. CDR3 sequence (DNA): TGTGCCAGCAGCAAAGGACTAGCGGGGCTAAGCTCTGGGGCCAACGTCCTGACTTTC. As protein: CASSKGLAGLSSGANVLTF.

This rearrangement joins TRBV5-1 to TRBJ2-1; possibly TRBD1 for D (6 bases). CDR1 is SGHRS, CDR2 YFSETQ, per germline. V was shortened by 0 bases and J by 3 bases, with 10 bases between the two germline ends. The CDR3 is made up of 15 amino acids. The CDR3: CASSLVLGGYNEQFF. Written as DNA, the CDR3 is TGCGCCAGCAGCTTGGTTTTAGGGGGCTACAATGAGCAGTTCTTC.

This sequence joins TRBV18 and TRBJ1-3; D is unresolved. The CDR3 sequence is 13 residues long. Trimming removed 1 base at V and 9 bases at J, with 10 bases between. Germline V gene data show CDR1 as KGHSH and CDR2 as LQKENI. Here the CDR3 reads CASSPLSLSTIYF. Here the CDR3 DNA reads TGTGCCAGCTCACCACTTTCCCTGTCCACCATATATTTT.

The V call is TRBV19, the J call TRBJ2-7, with 8 bases that match TRBD1. Germline CDR1 is LNHDA and CDR2 is SQIVND (reference sequence). V gave up 6 bases and J gave up 2 bases; unmatched junction bases: 3. The CDR3 sequence is 13 residues long. The CDR3 here is CASSLDRAYEQYF. The DNA of the CDR3 is TGTGCCAGTAGCCTGGACAGGGCCTACGAGCAGTACTTC.

The chain couples TRBV5-1 to TRBJ2-7; 7 bases are shared with TRBD1. V lost 3 bases and J lost 4; bases outside the gene matches: 4. CDR3 length equals 13 residues. The germline CDR1 and CDR2 sequences are SGHRS and YFSETQ. The CDR3 DNA sequence: TGCGCCAGCAGCTCCCGACAGGGTTACGAGCAGTACTTC. Translating it yields CASSSRQGYEQYF. The complete variable domain, with remaining parts taken from reference TRBV5-1 and TRBJ2-7, reads KAGVTQTPRYLIKTRGQQVTLSCSPISGHRSVSWYQQTPGQGLQFLFEYFSETQRNKGNFPGRFSGRQFSNSRSEMNVSTLELGDSALYLCASSSRQGYEQYFGPGTRLTVT.

This chain joins TRBV19 and TRBJ1-3, with D tentatively TRBD1 (5 bases). The CDR3 totals 14 residues. V dropped 5 bases and J dropped 4 bases, with 12 bases sitting between them. Germline lookup yields CDR1 LNHDA and CDR2 SQIVND (reference sequence). DNA of the CDR3: TGTGCCAGTAGTTTCCCGACAGCCGGAAACACCATATATTTT. It codes for CASSFPTAGNTIYF.

There are a few counts of this clone. The V call is TRBV5-1, the J call TRBJ2-7; 7 bases fit TRBD1. The CDR3 extends over 16 amino acids. CDR1 and CDR2 from the germline V gene are SGHRS and YFSETQ. J gave up 2 bases and V 0 bases, and 8 bases lay outside the gene matches. The CDR3 sequence: CASSLGEVTGTYEQYF. The CDR3 nucleotides read TGCGCCAGCAGCTTGGGGGAAGTGACAGGGACCTACGAGCAGTACTTC.

This sequence joins TRBV5-8 and TRBJ2-3, with TRBD1 as a possible D gene (5 bases). The V end was cut by 0 bases, the J end by 7 bases, with 18 bases between. The CDR3 totals 16 residues. CDR1 is SGHTS, CDR2 YDEGEE, per germline. CDR3 sequence reads: CASSLAAAGLGYTQYF. The CDR3 DNA reads as TGTGCCAGCAGCTTGGCCGCGGCAGGGTTAGGATATACGCAGTATTTT.